This T cell receptor (beta chain) was identified in a study of shared clonotypes between healthy human individuals. Germline-derived CDR1 and CDR2 are SGHTA and FQGNSA. The CDR3 sequence is 15 residues long. This clone came up once. Only in-frame clones appear in the TCRdb table, and some are missing; sequencing was by immunoSEQ multiplex PCR. Counted here are about 660,000 clones, around 72% occurring once; the ten biggest clones make up about 1.7%. This TCR derives from a woman in her twenties or thirties in good health. The chain carries TRBV7-2 and TRBJ2-5; perhaps TRBD1 as D (5 bases). The J call may be wrong; the DNA end is better matched by TRBJ2-7. Sequencing used memory CD4+ T cells sorted from blood. Subset of the sample: CD45RA-negative fraction. This CDR3 reads CASSRSVMTESEQYF. CDR3 DNA sequence: TGTGCCAGCAGCAGGAGCGTAATGACAGAGTCCGAGCAGTACTTC.